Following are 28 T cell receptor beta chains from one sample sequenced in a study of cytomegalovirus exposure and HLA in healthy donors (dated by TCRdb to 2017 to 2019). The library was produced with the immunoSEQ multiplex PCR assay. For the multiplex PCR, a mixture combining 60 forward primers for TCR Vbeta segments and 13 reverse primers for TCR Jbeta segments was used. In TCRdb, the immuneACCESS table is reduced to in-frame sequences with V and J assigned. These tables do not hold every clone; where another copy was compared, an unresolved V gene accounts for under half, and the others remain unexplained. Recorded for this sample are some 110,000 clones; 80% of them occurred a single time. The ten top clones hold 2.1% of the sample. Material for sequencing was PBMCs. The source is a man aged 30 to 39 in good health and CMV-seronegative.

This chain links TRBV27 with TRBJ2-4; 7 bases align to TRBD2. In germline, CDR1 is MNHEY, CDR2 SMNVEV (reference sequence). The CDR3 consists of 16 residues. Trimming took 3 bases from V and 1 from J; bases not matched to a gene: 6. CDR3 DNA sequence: TGTGCCAGCAGTTTCGGGGAGGGGAGGGCCAAAAACATTCAGTACTTC. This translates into CASSFGEGRAKNIQYF.

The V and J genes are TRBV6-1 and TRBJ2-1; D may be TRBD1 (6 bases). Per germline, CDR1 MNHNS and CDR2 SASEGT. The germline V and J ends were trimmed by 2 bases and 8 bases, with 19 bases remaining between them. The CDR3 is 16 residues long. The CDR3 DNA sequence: TGTGCCAGCAGTGAACGACCAGGGGCCTCGAACGATGAGCAGTTCTTC. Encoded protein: CASSERPGASNDEQFF.

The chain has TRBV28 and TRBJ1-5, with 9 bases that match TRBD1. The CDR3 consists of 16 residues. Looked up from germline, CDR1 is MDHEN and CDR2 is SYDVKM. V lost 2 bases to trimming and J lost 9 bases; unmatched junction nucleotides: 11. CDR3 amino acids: CASSLRGTGWDTPQHF. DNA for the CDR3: TGTGCCAGCAGTTTACGGGGGACAGGGTGGGATACGCCCCAGCATTTT.

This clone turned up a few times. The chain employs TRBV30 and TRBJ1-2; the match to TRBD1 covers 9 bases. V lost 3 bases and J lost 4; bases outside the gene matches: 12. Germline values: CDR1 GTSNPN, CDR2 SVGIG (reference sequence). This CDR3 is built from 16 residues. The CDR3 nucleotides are TGTGCCTGGAGACCAAACCGGGACAGGGCGGTCTATGGCTACACCTTC. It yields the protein CAWRPNRDRAVYGYTF. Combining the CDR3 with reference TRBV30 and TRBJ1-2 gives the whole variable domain SQTIHQWPATLVQPVGSPLSLECTVEGTSNPNLYWYRQAAGRGLQLLFYSVGIGQISSEVPQNLSASRPQDRQFILSSKKLLLSDSGFYLCAWRPNRDRAVYGYTFGSGTRLTVV.

This CDR3 reads CASSLGQVLSTNEKLFF. In DNA, the CDR3 is TGTGCCAGTAGTCTGGGACAAGTACTATCAACTAATGAAAAACTGTTTTTT. This chain connects TRBV19 to TRBJ1-4, with D tentatively TRBD1 (6 bases). Per germline, CDR1 LNHDA and CDR2 SQIVND (reference sequence). This CDR3 comprises 17 residues. The ends were cut back, 5 bases at V and 0 bases at J, with 16 bases in the middle.

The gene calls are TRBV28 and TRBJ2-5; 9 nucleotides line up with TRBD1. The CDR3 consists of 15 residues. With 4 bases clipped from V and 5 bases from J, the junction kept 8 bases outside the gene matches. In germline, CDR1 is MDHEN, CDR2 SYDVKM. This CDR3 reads CASSSQGAGEETQYF. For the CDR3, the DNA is TGTGCCAGCAGTTCACAGGGGGCCGGGGAGGAGACCCAGTACTTC.

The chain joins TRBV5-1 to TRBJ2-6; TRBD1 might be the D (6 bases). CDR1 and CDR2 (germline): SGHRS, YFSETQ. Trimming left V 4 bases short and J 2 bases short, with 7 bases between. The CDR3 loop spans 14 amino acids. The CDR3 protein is CASSRDTGANVLTF. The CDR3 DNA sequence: TGCGCCAGCAGCAGGGACACTGGGGCCAACGTCCTGACTTTC.

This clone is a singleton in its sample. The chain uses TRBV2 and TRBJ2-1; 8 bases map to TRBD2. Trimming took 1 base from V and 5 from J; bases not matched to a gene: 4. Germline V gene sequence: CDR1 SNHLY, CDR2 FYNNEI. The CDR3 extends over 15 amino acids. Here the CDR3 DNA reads TGTGCCAGCAGTGAAGACGGGGGGGCCGACAATGAGCAGTTCTTC. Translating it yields CASSEDGGADNEQFF.

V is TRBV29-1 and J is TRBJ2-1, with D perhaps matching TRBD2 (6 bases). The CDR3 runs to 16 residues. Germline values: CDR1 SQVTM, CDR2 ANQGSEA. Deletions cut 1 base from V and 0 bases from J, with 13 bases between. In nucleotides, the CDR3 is TGCAGCGTTGAAGGGTCAGAGACTAGCTCCTACAATGAGCAGTTCTTC. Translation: CSVEGSETSSYNEQFF.

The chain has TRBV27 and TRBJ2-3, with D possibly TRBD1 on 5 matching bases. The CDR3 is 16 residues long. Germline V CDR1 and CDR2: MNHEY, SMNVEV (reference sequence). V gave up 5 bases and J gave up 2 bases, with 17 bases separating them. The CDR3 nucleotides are TGTGCCAGCAGTGTGGTCCAACAGGTTCCCACAGATACGCAGTATTTT. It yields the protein CASSVVQQVPTDTQYF.

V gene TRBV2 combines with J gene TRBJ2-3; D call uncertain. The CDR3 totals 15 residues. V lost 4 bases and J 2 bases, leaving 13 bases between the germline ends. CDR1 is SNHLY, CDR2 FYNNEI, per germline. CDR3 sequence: CASSGLQVITDTQYF. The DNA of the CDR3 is TGTGCCAGCAGTGGCCTTCAGGTGATCACAGATACGCAGTATTTT.

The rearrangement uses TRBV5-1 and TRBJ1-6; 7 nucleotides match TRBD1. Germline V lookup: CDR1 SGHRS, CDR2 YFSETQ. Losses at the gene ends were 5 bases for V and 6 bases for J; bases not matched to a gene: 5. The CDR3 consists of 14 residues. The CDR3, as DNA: TGCGCCAGCAGACCCGGGACAGCTAATTCACCCCTCCACTTT. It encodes CASRPGTANSPLHF.

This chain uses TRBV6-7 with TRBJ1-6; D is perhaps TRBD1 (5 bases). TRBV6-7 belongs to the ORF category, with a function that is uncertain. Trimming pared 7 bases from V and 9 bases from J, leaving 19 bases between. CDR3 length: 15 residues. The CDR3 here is CASTLPGTLVSPLHF. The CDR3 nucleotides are TGTGCCAGCACCCTACCCGGGACTCTGGTTTCACCCCTCCACTTT.

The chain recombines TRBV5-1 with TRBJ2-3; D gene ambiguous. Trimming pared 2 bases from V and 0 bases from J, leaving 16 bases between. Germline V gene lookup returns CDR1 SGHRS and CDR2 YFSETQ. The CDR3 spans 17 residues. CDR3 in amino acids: CASSFTGVAPSTDTQYF. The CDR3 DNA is TGCGCCAGCAGCTTCACTGGAGTAGCACCTAGCACAGATACGCAGTATTTT.

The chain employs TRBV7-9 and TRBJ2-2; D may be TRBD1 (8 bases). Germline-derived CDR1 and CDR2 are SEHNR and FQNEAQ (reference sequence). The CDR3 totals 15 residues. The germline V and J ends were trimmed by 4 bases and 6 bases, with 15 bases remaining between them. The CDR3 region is CASSWRTGRAGELFF. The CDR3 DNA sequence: TGTGCCAGCAGCTGGCGGACAGGGAGGGCCGGGGAGCTGTTTTTT.

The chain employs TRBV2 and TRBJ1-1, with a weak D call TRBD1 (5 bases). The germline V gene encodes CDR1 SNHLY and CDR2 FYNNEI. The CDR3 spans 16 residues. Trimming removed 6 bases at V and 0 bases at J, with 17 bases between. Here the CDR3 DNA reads TGTGCCAGCAGCGCCGTTGGGGGACTAATGAACACTGAAGCTTTCTTT. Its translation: CASSAVGGLMNTEAFF.

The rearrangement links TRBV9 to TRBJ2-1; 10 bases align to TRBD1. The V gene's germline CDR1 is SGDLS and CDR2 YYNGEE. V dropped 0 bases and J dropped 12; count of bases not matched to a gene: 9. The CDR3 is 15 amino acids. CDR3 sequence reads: CASSVEGQGPDRQFF. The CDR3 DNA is TGTGCCAGCAGCGTAGAGGGACAGGGGCCTGATAGGCAGTTCTTC.

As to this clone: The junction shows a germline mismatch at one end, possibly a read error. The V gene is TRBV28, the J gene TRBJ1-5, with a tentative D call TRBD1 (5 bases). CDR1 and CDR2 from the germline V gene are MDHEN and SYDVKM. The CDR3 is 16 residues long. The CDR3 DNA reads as TGTGCCAGCACTTCCCCGCAGGGCTTAGGCAATCGGCCCCAGCATTTT. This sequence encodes CASTSPQGLGNRPQHF.

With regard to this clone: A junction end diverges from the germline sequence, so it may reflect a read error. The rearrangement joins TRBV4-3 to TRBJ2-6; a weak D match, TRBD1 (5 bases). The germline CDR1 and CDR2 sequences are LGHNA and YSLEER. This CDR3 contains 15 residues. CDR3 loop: CASSQDGSGANGLTF. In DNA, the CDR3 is TGCGCCAGCAGCCAGGATGGGTCTGGGGCCAACGGCCTGACTTTC.

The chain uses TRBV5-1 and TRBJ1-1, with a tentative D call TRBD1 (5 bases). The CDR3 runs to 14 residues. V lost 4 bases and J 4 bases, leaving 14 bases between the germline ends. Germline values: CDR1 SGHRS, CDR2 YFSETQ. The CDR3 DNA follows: TGCGCCAGCAGCCCGGACAAAATAGTCACTGAAGCTTTCTTT. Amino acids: CASSPDKIVTEAFF.

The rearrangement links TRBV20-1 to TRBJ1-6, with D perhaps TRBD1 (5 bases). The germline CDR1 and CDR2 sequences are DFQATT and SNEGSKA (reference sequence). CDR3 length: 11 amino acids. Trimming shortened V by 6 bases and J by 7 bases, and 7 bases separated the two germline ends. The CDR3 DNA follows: TGCAGTGCCGCAGGGAATTCACCCCTCCACTTT. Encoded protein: CSAAGNSPLHF.

CDR3 loop: CASSPGRGSGGQETQYF. In DNA, the CDR3 is TGTGCCAGCAGCCCAGGCCGGGGTAGCGGGGGCCAAGAGACCCAGTACTTC. The genes are TRBV11-3 and TRBJ2-5; 9 nucleotides agree with TRBD2. The CDR3 runs to 17 residues. After removal of 5 bases from V and 1 base from J, the junction contained 11 bases not matched to a gene. Germline assignment: CDR1 SGHNT and CDR2 YENEEA.

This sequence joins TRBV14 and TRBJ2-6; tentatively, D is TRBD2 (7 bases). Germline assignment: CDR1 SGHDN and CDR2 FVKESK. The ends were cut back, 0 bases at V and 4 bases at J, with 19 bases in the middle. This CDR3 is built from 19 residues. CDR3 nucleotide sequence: TGTGCCAGCAGCCAAGAAATGGGGGGGCGCGGGTACGGGGCCAACGTCCTGACTTTC. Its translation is CASSQEMGGRGYGANVLTF.

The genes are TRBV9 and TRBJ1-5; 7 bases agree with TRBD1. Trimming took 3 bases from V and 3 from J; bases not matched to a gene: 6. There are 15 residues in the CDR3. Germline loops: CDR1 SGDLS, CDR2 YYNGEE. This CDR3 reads CASSAGTAVNQPQHF. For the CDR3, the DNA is TGTGCCAGCAGCGCCGGGACAGCCGTCAATCAGCCCCAGCATTTT.

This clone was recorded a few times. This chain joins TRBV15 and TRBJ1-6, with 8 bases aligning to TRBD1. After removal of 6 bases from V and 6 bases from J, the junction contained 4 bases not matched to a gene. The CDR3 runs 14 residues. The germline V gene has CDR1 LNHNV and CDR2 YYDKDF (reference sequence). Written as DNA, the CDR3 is TGTGCCACCAGGGACAGGGTGAGTAATTCACCCCTCCACTTT. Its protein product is CATRDRVSNSPLHF.

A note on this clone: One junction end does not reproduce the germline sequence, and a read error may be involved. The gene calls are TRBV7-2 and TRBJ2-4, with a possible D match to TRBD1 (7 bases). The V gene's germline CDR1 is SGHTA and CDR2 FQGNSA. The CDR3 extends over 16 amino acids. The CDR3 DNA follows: TGTGCCAGCAGCTCTCAGGGGGGTTTAGCCAAAAACAGTCAGTACTTC. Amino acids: CASSSQGGLAKNSQYF.

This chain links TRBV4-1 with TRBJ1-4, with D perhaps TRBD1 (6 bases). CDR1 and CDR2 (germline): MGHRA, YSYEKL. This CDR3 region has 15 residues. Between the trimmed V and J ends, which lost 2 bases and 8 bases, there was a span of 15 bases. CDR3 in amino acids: CASSQIQGIQEKLFF. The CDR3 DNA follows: TGCGCCAGCAGCCAAATACAGGGAATTCAGGAAAAACTGTTTTTT.

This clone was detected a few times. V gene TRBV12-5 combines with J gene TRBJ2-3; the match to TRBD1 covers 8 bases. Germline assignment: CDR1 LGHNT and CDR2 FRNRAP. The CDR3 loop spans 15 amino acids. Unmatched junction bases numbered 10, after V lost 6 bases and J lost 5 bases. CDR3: CASGLGQGAGDTQYF. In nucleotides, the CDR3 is TGTGCTAGTGGCCTCGGGCAGGGGGCGGGAGATACGCAGTATTTT.